Shown below are 18 T cell receptor beta chains from a single sample sequenced in a study of cytomegalovirus exposure and HLA in healthy donors. PCR primers comprised 60 Vbeta and 13 Jbeta primers. Some clones are missing from TCRdb's copy, which holds only in-frame ones; the method was immunoSEQ multiplex PCR. In the table there are over 150,000 clones, 60% to 80% of which are singletons. Sequencing was done on a sample of PBMCs. The receptor set was obtained from a woman between 18 and 30 years old in good health and CMV-seronegative.

This clone was seen a single time. This chain uses TRBV30 with TRBJ2-1; 7 bases line up with TRBD2. Germline V gene lookup returns CDR1 GTSNPN and CDR2 SVGIG (reference sequence). The CDR3 length is 14 residues. V shed 0 bases, J shed 11 bases, and the junction held 10 bases outside the gene matches. The CDR3 coding sequence is TGTGCCTGGAGTGTAACGGGAGGAAGGCAAAAGCAGTTCTTC. Its protein is CAWSVTGGRQKQFF.

This clone was found a few times. This chain connects TRBV6-6 to TRBJ1-6; TRBD1 matches 7 bases. This CDR3 region has 15 residues. CDR1 is MNHNY, CDR2 SVGAGI, per germline (reference sequence). The V and J ends lost 2 bases and 7 bases, in that order; junction bases with no gene match: 5. The chain's CDR3 is CASSYGRGLNSPLHF. In DNA, the CDR3 is TGTGCCAGCAGTTACGGTAGGGGGCTGAATTCACCCCTCCACTTT.

This clone was seen only once. V usage is TRBV19 and J usage is TRBJ2-1, with D maybe TRBD1 (5 bases). The CDR3 is made up of 16 amino acids. Germline lookup yields CDR1 LNHDA and CDR2 SQIVND (reference sequence). Trimming removed 3 bases at V and 1 base at J, with 13 bases between. In DNA form, the CDR3 reads TGTGCCAGTAGTATTGTGGGGCAGAGTTCCTACAATGAGCAGTTCTTC. Translated: CASSIVGQSSYNEQFF.

CDR3 loop: CASSPRSGANVLTF. In nucleotides, the CDR3 is TGTGCCAGCAGCCCGCGCTCTGGGGCCAACGTCCTGACTTTC. The chain joins TRBV11-2 to TRBJ2-6; D gene ambiguous. V dropped 5 bases and J dropped 0 bases, with 5 bases sitting between them. From germline, CDR1 is SGHAT and CDR2 FQNNGV. The CDR3 extends over 14 amino acids.

This clone was recorded a few times. The genes are TRBV4-1 and TRBJ1-5; 9 bases match TRBD1. Germline V gene lookup returns CDR1 MGHRA and CDR2 YSYEKL. The CDR3 runs 15 residues. Unmatched junction bases numbered 2, after V lost 1 base and J lost 4 bases. CDR3 nucleotides: TGCGCCAGCAGCCAAGGGGACAGGGTAAATCAGCCCCAGCATTTT. Translating gives CASSQGDRVNQPQHF.

The chain is built from TRBV27 and TRBJ2-1; the match to TRBD2 covers 9 bases. V was pared by 10 bases and J by 0 bases, with 1 base of the junction left unmatched. This CDR3 has 13 amino acids. In germline, CDR1 is MNHEY, CDR2 SMNVEV (reference sequence). The CDR3 loop is CAISGSSYNEQFF. CDR3 bases: TGTGCCATTAGCGGGAGCTCCTACAATGAGCAGTTCTTC.

The CDR3 coding sequence is TGTGCCAGCAGTGGTTCGGGGGGCAGGAACGAGCAGTACTTC. It yields the protein CASSGSGGRNEQYF. The rearrangement joins TRBV2 to TRBJ2-7; tentatively, D is TRBD2 (7 bases). Trimming removed 4 bases from V and 5 bases from J, with 15 bases in between. Germline values: CDR1 SNHLY, CDR2 FYNNEI. The CDR3 is 14 residues long.

The chain uses TRBV10-2 and TRBJ2-7; TRBD2 matches 11 bases. V shed 6 bases and J 3 bases; nucleotides not matched to a gene: 4. Germline V gene lookup returns CDR1 WSHSY and CDR2 SAAADI. CDR3 length: 14 amino acids. CDR3 nucleotide sequence: TGCGCCAGCAGGCCGGGACTAGCGGACTACGAGCAGTACTTC. It yields the protein CASRPGLADYEQYF.

This clone has only a few counts. The chain joins TRBV19 to TRBJ2-2, with D possibly matching TRBD1 (5 bases). The CDR3 runs 15 residues. Germline V gene sequence: CDR1 LNHDA, CDR2 SQIVND (reference sequence). Trimming took 4 bases from V and 3 from J, leaving 12 bases between them. CDR3 in amino acids: CASSKGQGYTGELFF. CDR3 in DNA: TGTGCCAGTAGTAAGGGCCAGGGATACACCGGGGAGCTGTTTTTT.

This chain connects TRBV14 to TRBJ2-7; D gene ambiguous. The length of the CDR3 is 13 residues. Germline values: CDR1 SGHDN, CDR2 FVKESK. Trimming removed 4 bases at V and 4 bases at J, with 11 bases between. The CDR3 coding sequence is TGTGCCAGCAGCCGTCTAGGAACTTACGAGCAGTACTTC. It codes for CASSRLGTYEQYF.

The rearrangement uses TRBV5-1 and TRBJ2-3, with 12 bases fitting TRBD2. In germline, CDR1 is SGHRS, CDR2 YFSETQ. The CDR3 has 17 amino acids. The J segment lost 3 bases and the V segment lost 0 bases, leaving 5 bases of the junction unmatched. The CDR3 loop is CASSLGTSGVRTDTQYF. The CDR3 DNA reads TGCGCCAGCAGCTTGGGGACTAGCGGGGTTCGGACAGATACGCAGTATTTT. The complete variable domain, with remaining parts taken from reference TRBV5-1 and TRBJ2-3, reads KAGVTQTPRYLIKTRGQQVTLSCSPISGHRSVSWYQQTPGQGLQFLFEYFSETQRNKGNFPGRFSGRQFSNSRSEMNVSTLELGDSALYLCASSLGTSGVRTDTQYFGPGTRLTVL.

The chain links TRBV28 to TRBJ1-1; tentatively, D is TRBD1 (5 bases). This CDR3 region has 15 residues. V gave up 5 bases and J gave up 5 bases, with 18 bases separating them. Germline V gene lookup returns CDR1 MDHEN and CDR2 SYDVKM. Here the CDR3 DNA reads TGTGCCAGCAGTCCAGCAAATTCAGGGATGACTGAAGCTTTCTTT. This codes for CASSPANSGMTEAFF.

CDR3 nucleotides: TGCGCCAGCAGCTCCGGGACAGGGGGGTATGAGCAGTTCTTC. As protein: CASSSGTGGYEQFF. V and J are TRBV5-1 and TRBJ2-1; 11 nucleotides align to TRBD1. Losses at the gene ends were 3 bases for V and 8 bases for J; bases not matched to a gene: 4. Germline V gives CDR1 SGHRS, CDR2 YFSETQ. This CDR3 has 14 residues.

The rearrangement joins TRBV6-1 to TRBJ2-5; TRBD1 is a possible D gene (5 bases). The J call may be in error: the DNA end matches TRBJ2-7 better. The CDR3 length is 12 residues. CDR1 MNHNS and CDR2 SASEGT come from the germline V gene. The chain's CDR3 is CASSEGGHEQYF. As DNA, the CDR3 is TGTGCCAGCAGTGAAGGGGGCCACGAGCAGTACTTC.

This clone was counted a few times. This chain links TRBV28 with TRBJ1-1; D gene ambiguous. CDR1 is MDHEN and CDR2 is SYDVKM in the germline V gene. CDR3 size: 12 residues. In DNA form, the CDR3 reads TGTGCGACTTCTACGGGTCTCACTGAAGCTTTCTTT. Translation gives CATSTGLTEAFF. Using reference TRBV28 and TRBJ1-1 for the parts outside the CDR3, the full variable domain is DVKVTQSSRYLVKRTGEKVFLECVQDMDHENMFWYRQDPGLGLRLIYFSYDVKMKEKGDIPEGYSVSREKKERFSLILESASTNQTSMYLCATSTGLTEAFFGQGTRLTVV.

The gene calls are TRBV10-3 and TRBJ1-1; 7 bases agree with TRBD1. The CDR3 spans 13 residues. The J segment lost 5 bases and the V segment lost 2 bases, leaving 2 bases of the junction unmatched. CDR1 ENHRY and CDR2 SYGVKD come from the germline V gene. CDR3 sequence reads: CAISEGTVTEAFF. CDR3 DNA sequence: TGTGCCATCAGTGAGGGGACAGTTACTGAAGCTTTCTTT.

With regard to this clone: At one end the junction does not follow the germline gene, possibly because of a read error. The chain joins TRBV9 to TRBJ2-1; D unresolved. The CDR3 is 13 amino acids. Per germline, CDR1 SGDLS and CDR2 YYNGEE. In DNA, the CDR3 is TGTGCCAGCAGCGTAGTGTCCTCCAATGAGCAGTTCTTC. It yields the protein CASSVVSSNEQFF. Using reference TRBV9 and TRBJ2-1 for the parts outside the CDR3, the full variable domain is DSGVTQTPKHLITATGQRVTLRCSPRSGDLSVYWYQQSLDQGLQFLIQYYNGEERAKGNILERFSAQQFPDLHSELNLSSLELGDSALYFCASSVVSSNEQFFGPGTRLTVL.

This chain joins TRBV11-2 and TRBJ1-5, with D maybe TRBD1 (6 bases). Germline values: CDR1 SGHAT, CDR2 FQNNGV. V was pared by 7 bases and J by 2 bases, with 21 bases between. This CDR3 is built from 17 residues. CDR3 sequence (DNA): TGTGCCAGCATTTTTCGAGGGAGACAGGAGGGCAATCAGCCCCAGCATTTT. Its translation is CASIFRGRQEGNQPQHF.